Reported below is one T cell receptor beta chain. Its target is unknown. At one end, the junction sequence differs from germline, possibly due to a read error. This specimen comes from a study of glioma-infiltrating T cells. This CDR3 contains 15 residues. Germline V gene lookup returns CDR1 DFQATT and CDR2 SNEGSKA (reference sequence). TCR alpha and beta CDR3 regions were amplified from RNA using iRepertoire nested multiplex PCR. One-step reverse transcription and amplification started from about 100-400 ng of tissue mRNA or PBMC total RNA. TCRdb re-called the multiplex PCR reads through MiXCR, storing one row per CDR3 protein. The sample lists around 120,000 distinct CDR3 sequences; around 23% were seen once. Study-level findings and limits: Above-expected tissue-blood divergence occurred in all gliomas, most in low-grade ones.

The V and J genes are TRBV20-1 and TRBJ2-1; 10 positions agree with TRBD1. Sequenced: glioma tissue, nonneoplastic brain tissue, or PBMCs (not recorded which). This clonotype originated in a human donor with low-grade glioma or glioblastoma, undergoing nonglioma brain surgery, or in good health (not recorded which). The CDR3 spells CSANVRDRGQETQLF. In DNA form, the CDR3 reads TGCAGTGCTAACGTCCGGGACAGGGGCCAAGAGACCCAGCTCTTC.